What follows are 14 T cell receptor beta chains derived from one specimen sequenced in a study of T cell responses to AZD1222 COVID-19 vaccine. Repertoires were generated with immunoSEQ multiplex PCR, while TCRdb's copy carries only in-frame clones and drops some. In the table there are around 170,000 clones, 85% to 95% of which are singletons. The specimen comprised peripheral blood, sampled 28 days after the second AZD1222 dose. Receptors originate from an adult who received the AZD1222 COVID-19 vaccine.

CDR3 bases: TGTGCCAGCAGTCGACAGGGGTACGAGCAGTACTTC. Translation: CASSRQGYEQYF. The chain employs TRBV6-5 and TRBJ2-7; TRBD1 matches at 8 bases. V was pared by 5 bases and J by 4 bases, with 1 base of the junction left unmatched. The CDR3 extends over 12 amino acids. Looked up from germline, CDR1 is MNHEY and CDR2 is SVGAGI.

The chain combines TRBV7-9 with TRBJ1-3; D remains unclear. V lost 3 bases, J lost 0 bases, and 3 bases lay in between. The CDR3 contains 13 residues. Germline V CDR1 and CDR2: SEHNR, FQNEAQ (reference sequence). The CDR3 DNA sequence: TGTGCCAGCAGCTTGGGCTCTGGAAACACCATATATTTT. This translates into CASSLGSGNTIYF.

The chain couples TRBV3-1 (or the pseudogene TRBV3-2) to TRBJ2-7; weak D call: TRBD1 (5 bases). CDR1 is LGHDT and CDR2 is YNNKEL in the germline V gene (reference sequence). V dropped 4 bases and J dropped 5 bases, with 9 bases sitting between them. This CDR3 region has 12 residues. This CDR3 is CASSPTEDEQYF. Written as DNA, the CDR3 is TGTGCCAGCAGCCCGACAGAGGACGAGCAGTACTTC.

The rearrangement links TRBV20-1 to TRBJ2-7; D may match TRBD1 or TRBD2 (5 bases each). CDR1 and CDR2 from the germline V gene are DFQATT and SNEGSKA (reference sequence). The CDR3 covers 11 residues. V dropped 6 bases and J dropped 5 bases, with 11 bases sitting between them. This chain's CDR3 is CSASRDHEQYF. The CDR3 DNA reads as TGCAGTGCCAGCAGGGACCACGAGCAGTACTTC.

The V gene is TRBV6-2 or TRBV6-3, the J gene TRBJ2-3; no definite D call. There are 11 residues in the CDR3. Trimming removed 2 bases at V and 5 bases at J, with 2 bases between. Germline CDR1 is MNHEY and CDR2 is SVGEGT. The DNA for the CDR3 is TGTGCCAGCAGTTACGGAGATACGCAGTATTTT. Encoded protein: CASSYGDTQYF.

V usage is TRBV5-1 and J usage is TRBJ2-1, with D possibly TRBD2 on 6 matching bases. This CDR3 contains 16 residues. V dropped 4 bases and J dropped 5 bases, with 19 bases sitting between them. Germline CDR1 SGHRS, CDR2 YFSETQ. This chain's CDR3 is CASSPRMGGLHNEQFF. The DNA for the CDR3 is TGCGCCAGCAGCCCCCGCATGGGAGGATTGCACAATGAGCAGTTCTTC.

This clone showed up just once. The chain joins TRBV19 to TRBJ1-4, with D unresolved. Per the germline V gene, CDR1 is LNHDA and CDR2 is SQIVND (reference sequence). Trimming cost V 3 bases and J 5 bases, with 10 bases left between them. The CDR3 contains 14 residues. The CDR3 loop is CASSMDTVNEKLFF. CDR3 sequence (DNA): TGTGCCAGTAGTATGGATACAGTGAATGAAAAACTGTTTTTT.

V is TRBV4-3 and J is TRBJ2-1; 9 bases align to TRBD1. The V gene's germline CDR1 is LGHNA and CDR2 YSLEER. Trimming cost V 3 bases and J 12 bases; bases outside gene matches: 6. This CDR3 has 13 residues. This CDR3 reads CASSQMGQGSQFF. CDR3 in DNA: TGCGCCAGCAGCCAGATGGGACAGGGATCGCAGTTCTTC.

The V call is TRBV19, the J call TRBJ2-7, with a possible D match to TRBD1 (6 bases). The germline V gene encodes CDR1 LNHDA and CDR2 SQIVND (reference sequence). Trimming stripped 3 bases from V and 0 bases from J, with 9 bases between. The CDR3 has 14 residues. In DNA form, the CDR3 reads TGTGCCAGTAGTATTCGGACAGCCTCCTACGAGCAGTACTTC. Its protein product is CASSIRTASYEQYF.

J is TRBJ2-3 and V is TRBV27; 13 positions match TRBD2. V lost 2 bases, J lost 5 bases, and 1 base stayed unmatched. Germline V gives CDR1 MNHEY, CDR2 SMNVEV (reference sequence). The CDR3 runs 15 residues. The CDR3, as DNA: TGTGCCAGCAGTTTAAGGACTAGCGGGGGAGATACGCAGTATTTT. Protein product: CASSLRTSGGDTQYF.

The V call is TRBV10-3, the J call TRBJ1-1; 9 bases map to TRBD1. CDR3 length: 13 amino acids. Germline V CDR1 and CDR2: ENHRY, SYGVKD. V lost 10 bases, J lost 3 bases, and 6 bases stayed unmatched. The CDR3 region has the DNA TGTGCCACGGAGACAGGGGGGCACACTGAAGCTTTCTTT. Translating gives CATETGGHTEAFF.

The J gene is TRBJ2-5, the V gene TRBV6-6; D not certain. V lost 5 bases and J 5 bases, leaving 24 bases between the germline ends. This CDR3 spans 17 amino acids. Germline loops: CDR1 MNHNY, CDR2 SVGAGI (reference sequence). CDR3 DNA: TGTGCCAGCAGTCACGGCCGTTCCCCGGACCCTGGGGAGACCCAGTACTTC. Amino acids: CASSHGRSPDPGETQYF.

The chain has TRBV7-3 and TRBJ2-2, with 8 nucleotides matching TRBD2. Germline V gives CDR1 SGHTA, CDR2 FQGTGA. The CDR3 extends over 16 amino acids. The trim removed 4 bases at V and 4 bases at J, leaving 8 bases unmatched. The CDR3 is CASSSQAGAGTGELFF. The CDR3 DNA follows: TGTGCCAGCAGCTCCCAAGCGGGAGCAGGCACCGGGGAGCTGTTTTTT.

The chain employs TRBV19 and TRBJ2-2; D not resolved. CDR1 and CDR2 (germline): LNHDA, SQIVND (reference sequence). Trimming took off 1 base at V and 3 bases at J, with 3 bases between the two ends. This CDR3 contains 13 residues. CDR3 coding DNA: TGTGCCAGTAGTATAGGTTACACCGGGGAGCTGTTTTTT. Translation: CASSIGYTGELFF.